The 25 T cell receptor beta chains in this list originate from one sample, sequenced in a study of early T cells in non-severe SARS-CoV-2 infection. MiXCR was run by TCRdb on the 5' RACE reads, yielding one entry per CDR3 protein. The table lists 80,000 or so distinct CDR3 sequences, around an eighth of them singletons, with around 3% in the top ten. Sample: whole blood. All receptors come from an adult who was a healthcare worker with PCR-confirmed SARS-CoV-2 infection or an uninfected control (not recorded which).

This chain joins TRBV5-1 and TRBJ1-2, with unresolved D. The length of the CDR3 is 14 residues. The V end was cut by 7 bases, the J end by 3 bases, with 16 bases between. Germline values: CDR1 SGHRS, CDR2 YFSETQ. The CDR3 DNA sequence: TGCGCCAGCCGACCGGACGGAGCATACTATGGCTACACCTTC. This sequence encodes CASRPDGAYYGYTF.

The chain is built from TRBV29-1 and TRBJ1-1, with a weak D call TRBD1 (6 bases). Germline V gene data show CDR1 as SQVTM and CDR2 as ANQGSEA. With 3 bases removed from V and 0 bases from J, the gap between germline ends came to 14 bases. This CDR3 comprises 15 residues. The CDR3, as DNA: TGCAGCGTTGATTACGACAGGAGAATGAACACTGAAGCTTTCTTT. Its translation is CSVDYDRRMNTEAFF. Using reference TRBV29-1 and TRBJ1-1 for the parts outside the CDR3, the full variable domain is SAVISQKPSRDICQRGTSLTIQCQVDSQVTMMFWYRQQPGQSLTLIATANQGSEATYESGFVIDKFPISRPNLTFSTLTVSNMSPEDSSIYLCSVDYDRRMNTEAFFGQGTRLTVV.

This sequence joins TRBV18 and TRBJ2-3; D gene ambiguous. V shed 3 bases and J shed 2 bases, with 12 bases lying between them. From germline, CDR1 is KGHSH and CDR2 LQKENI. The CDR3 extends over 15 amino acids. The CDR3 sequence: CASSPDGMVTDTQYF. CDR3 sequence (DNA): TGTGCCAGCTCACCGGACGGAATGGTCACAGATACGCAGTATTTT.

J is TRBJ1-1 and V is TRBV29-1, with no clear D. The germline CDR1 and CDR2 sequences are SQVTM and ANQGSEA. Trimming stripped 3 bases from V and 9 bases from J, with 8 bases between. This CDR3 spans 10 amino acids. The CDR3 sequence: CSVDLGQAFF. CDR3 nucleotides: TGCAGCGTTGACCTCGGGCAAGCTTTCTTT.

This clonotype was seen repeatedly, ten times or more. The V call is TRBV20-1, the J call TRBJ1-1; D may be TRBD1 (6 bases). Trimming pared 2 bases from V and 0 bases from J, leaving 16 bases between. The CDR3 contains 16 residues. Germline V lookup: CDR1 DFQATT, CDR2 SNEGSKA (reference sequence). The CDR3 DNA is TGCAGTGCTAGATCCGGGACAACAGCCATGAACACTGAAGCTTTCTTT. It is translated as CSARSGTTAMNTEAFF.

This clonotype appeared many times. The gene calls are TRBV19 and TRBJ2-7; 9 bases are shared with TRBD1. The CDR3 loop spans 14 amino acids. CDR1 and CDR2 (germline): LNHDA, SQIVND (reference sequence). V trimming: 3 bases; J trimming: 3 bases; junction bases outside the gene matches: 3. The CDR3 sequence: CASSIGTGNYEQYF. The CDR3 DNA follows: TGTGCCAGTAGTATCGGGACAGGGAACTACGAGCAGTACTTC.

There are a few counts of this clonotype. The chain carries TRBV29-1 and TRBJ2-1; tentatively, D is TRBD1 (5 bases). The germline V and J ends were trimmed by 3 bases and 7 bases, with 13 bases remaining between them. The CDR3 contains 13 residues. Germline assignment: CDR1 SQVTM and CDR2 ANQGSEA. The CDR3 is CSVEDTLGNEQFF. The CDR3 nucleotides read TGCAGCGTTGAGGACACACTGGGGAATGAGCAGTTCTTC.

This clonotype was seen only a few times. V and J are TRBV28 and TRBJ2-3, with D uncertain. CDR3 length equals 12 residues. Germline V gives CDR1 MDHEN, CDR2 SYDVKM. V was shortened by 6 bases and J by 3 bases, with 7 bases between the two germline ends. CDR3 region: CASRAQTDTQYF. The CDR3, as DNA: TGTGCCAGCAGGGCTCAGACAGATACGCAGTATTTT.

This clonotype was detected only a few times. The CDR3 bases are TGTGCCAGCAGTGGATACTACAGGGAAGAGCAGTACTTC. It codes for CASSGYYREEQYF. The genes are TRBV25-1 and TRBJ2-7; tentatively, D is TRBD1 (6 bases). V lost 4 bases, J lost 7 bases, and 14 bases lay in between. The germline gives CDR1 MGHDK, CDR2 SYGVNS. The CDR3 is 13 amino acids.

The table lists this clonotype with many counts. The chain links TRBV6-6 to TRBJ1-1; D not certain. Germline V lookup: CDR1 MNHNY, CDR2 SVGAGI (reference sequence). CDR3 length equals 13 residues. Between the trimmed V and J ends, which lost 2 bases and 5 bases, there was a span of 9 bases. The CDR3 reads CASSYPHSTEAFF. In DNA, the CDR3 is TGTGCCAGCAGTTACCCACACAGTACTGAAGCTTTCTTT.

This clonotype occurred many times. This CDR3 reads CASRIIGLNEQFF. CDR3 coding DNA: TGTGCCAGCAGGATAATAGGTTTAAATGAGCAGTTCTTC. The J gene is TRBJ2-1, the V gene TRBV2; D gene ambiguous. Trimming stripped 6 bases from V and 7 bases from J, with 13 bases between. This CDR3 contains 13 residues. Germline CDR1 reads SNHLY; CDR2 reads FYNNEI.

This clonotype was found many times. The V and J genes are TRBV2 and TRBJ2-1; perhaps TRBD2 as D (6 bases). This CDR3 has 15 amino acids. CDR1 SNHLY and CDR2 FYNNEI come from the germline V gene. V was shortened by 0 bases and J by 5 bases, with 11 bases between the two germline ends. The CDR3 is CASSEAELADNEQFF. CDR3 sequence (DNA): TGTGCCAGCAGTGAAGCGGAACTAGCCGACAATGAGCAGTTCTTC.

The rearrangement joins TRBV2 to TRBJ2-3; D gene uncertain. Trimming took off 4 bases at V and 0 bases at J, with 11 bases between the two ends. The CDR3 covers 15 residues. The germline V gene has CDR1 SNHLY and CDR2 FYNNEI. This CDR3 reads CASSVRRASTDTQYF. In nucleotides, the CDR3 is TGTGCCAGCAGTGTACGAAGAGCTAGCACAGATACGCAGTATTTT.

The chain is built from TRBV7-8 and TRBJ2-3; unclear D gene. This CDR3 has 15 residues. V was cut by 5 bases and J by 0 bases, with 12 bases left in between. Germline V gene data show CDR1 as SGHVS and CDR2 as FQNEAQ. CDR3 DNA: TGTGCCAGCAGCCCCATGGGGTATAGCACAGATACGCAGTATTTT. It is translated as CASSPMGYSTDTQYF. Combining the CDR3 with reference TRBV7-8 and TRBJ2-3 gives the whole variable domain GAGVSQSPRYKVAKRGQDVALRCDPISGHVSLFWYQQALGQGPEFLTYFQNEAQLDKSGLPSDRFFAERPEGSVSTLKIQRTQQEDSAVYLCASSPMGYSTDTQYFGPGTRLTVL.

The genes are TRBV12-3 or TRBV12-4 and TRBJ1-1; 7 bases align to TRBD1. The CDR3 loop spans 14 amino acids. V lost 3 bases to trimming and J lost 0 bases; unmatched junction nucleotides: 1. The CDR3 region is CASSFQGVNTEAFF. CDR3 coding DNA: TGTGCCAGCAGTTTTCAGGGGGTGAACACTGAAGCTTTCTTT.

This clonotype was picked up a small number of times. This rearrangement joins TRBV5-1 to TRBJ2-2; a possible D gene is TRBD1 (5 bases). The germline gives CDR1 SGHRS, CDR2 YFSETQ. The V gene lost 3 bases and the J gene lost 4 bases, with 16 bases spanning the gap. The CDR3 runs 16 residues. The CDR3 nucleotides read TGCGCCAGCAGCTCGCCCAGGGTCTATAGCACCGGGGAGCTGTTTTTT. Translating it yields CASSSPRVYSTGELFF.

Here the CDR3 reads CASRDDRGQGELFF. CDR3 DNA sequence: TGTGCCAGCAGAGATGACAGGGGTCAGGGGGAGCTGTTTTTT. This sequence joins TRBV6-5 and TRBJ2-2, with 8 bases lining up with TRBD1. Per germline, CDR1 MNHEY and CDR2 SVGAGI. This CDR3 is built from 14 residues. V lost 6 bases and J lost 8; bases outside the gene matches: 8.

This clonotype has just one count. V gene TRBV2 combines with J gene TRBJ1-1; 7 bases fit TRBD1. The J segment lost 7 bases and the V segment lost 6 bases, leaving 2 bases of the junction unmatched. The CDR3 consists of 11 residues. The germline CDR1 and CDR2 sequences are SNHLY and FYNNEI. The CDR3 reads CASRYRGEAFF. For the CDR3, the DNA is TGTGCCAGCAGGTACAGGGGTGAAGCTTTCTTT.

In its sample, this clonotype was seen many times. The rearrangement uses TRBV5-1 and TRBJ2-1; the match to TRBD2 covers 7 bases. V lost 4 bases to trimming and J lost 8 bases; unmatched junction nucleotides: 12. The V gene's germline CDR1 is SGHRS and CDR2 YFSETQ. The CDR3 extends over 15 amino acids. CDR3 residues: CASSVLGGSRHEQFF. In DNA form, the CDR3 reads TGCGCCAGCAGCGTCCTTGGCGGGAGTAGGCATGAGCAGTTCTTC. The full variable domain, its missing parts supplied by reference TRBV5-1 and TRBJ2-1, is KAGVTQTPRYLIKTRGQQVTLSCSPISGHRSVSWYQQTPGQGLQFLFEYFSETQRNKGNFPGRFSGRQFSNSRSEMNVSTLELGDSALYLCASSVLGGSRHEQFFGPGTRLTVL.

This clonotype was picked up a small number of times. The gene calls are TRBV24-1 and TRBJ2-5; 8 bases line up with TRBD1. The length of the CDR3 is 17 residues. Germline loops: CDR1 KGHDR, CDR2 SFDVKD. Trimming took 3 bases from V and 2 from J; bases not matched to a gene: 10. The CDR3 nucleotides are TGTGCCACCAGTGATCCGCGGACAGGGTTTGGGCAAGAGACCCAGTACTTC. It encodes CATSDPRTGFGQETQYF.

Concerning this clonotype itself: A much bigger clone sits one base away, suggesting this may be a read error. The J gene is TRBJ2-6, the V gene TRBV19; D remains ambiguous. Germline CDR1 reads LNHDA; CDR2 reads SQIVND (reference sequence). This CDR3 contains 16 residues. The V end lost 7 bases, the J end lost 0 bases, and 13 bases lay between the germline ends. CDR3 residues: CASTRGRTSGANVLTF. CDR3 nucleotides: TGTGCCAGTACCAGAGGACGGACCTCTGGGGCCAACGTCCTGACTTTC. Full variable domain (missing parts from reference TRBV19 and TRBJ2-6): DGGITQSPKYLFRKEGQNVTLSCEQNLNHDAMYWYRQDPGQGLRLIYYSQIVNDFQKGDIAEGYSVSREKKESFPLTVTSAQKNPTAFYLCASTRGRTSGANVLTFGAGSRLTVL.

The sample holds many counts of this clonotype. This chain uses TRBV6-1 with TRBJ1-5; D call uncertain. Trimming cost V 6 bases and J 3 bases, with 12 bases left between them. The CDR3 is 14 amino acids. Germline V gene sequence: CDR1 MNHNS, CDR2 SASEGT. The CDR3 nucleotides read TGTGCCAGCAGAGTTACTAGGAACAATCAGCCCCAGCATTTT. Translated, it gives CASRVTRNNQPQHF.

The chain is built from TRBV6-5 and TRBJ1-5; unclear D gene. The CDR3 sequence is 14 residues long. CDR1 MNHEY and CDR2 SVGAGI come from the germline V gene. Trimming took 8 bases from V and 2 from J, leaving 13 bases between them. The CDR3 nucleotides read TGTGCCAGCGGGGAGGCCAGGCGCAATCAGCCCCAGCATTTT. Protein sequence: CASGEARRNQPQHF.

This sequence joins TRBV11-3 and TRBJ2-1; possible D gene TRBD2, 5 bases. Trimming pared 4 bases from V and 1 base from J, leaving 11 bases between. Germline V gene data show CDR1 as SGHNT and CDR2 as YENEEA. CDR3 length: 15 residues. The CDR3 DNA reads TGTGCCAGCAGCTCTCTGCGAGGGTCCTACAATGAGCAGTTCTTC. This gives the protein CASSSLRGSYNEQFF.

A few counts support this clonotype. The chain uses TRBV7-2 and TRBJ2-7, with 7 positions matching TRBD2. CDR1 SGHTA and CDR2 FQGNSA come from the germline V gene. J lost 7 bases, V lost 4 bases, and 10 bases had no gene match. This CDR3 is built from 14 residues. CDR3 DNA: TGTGCCAGCAGCTCTCTGCCGGGAGGTGGGGAGCAGTACTTC. It codes for CASSSLPGGGEQYF.